Below are 30 T cell receptor beta chains sequenced from a single sample in a study of T cells after yellow fever vaccination. From the 5' RACE reads, TCRdb called clonotypes with MiXCR, one entry per CDR3 protein. The sample lists some 400,000 distinct CDR3 sequences; over 15% were seen once. The specimen comprised PBMCs, sampled before the yellow fever booster vaccination. Receptors were obtained from a young man who received the YFV17D yellow fever vaccine.

This clonotype has more than one count but fewer than ten. The chain joins TRBV19 to TRBJ1-1; no reliable D call. Germline loops: CDR1 LNHDA, CDR2 SQIVND (reference sequence). V was clipped by 5 bases and J by 3 bases, with 13 bases between them. The CDR3 runs 14 residues. Written as DNA, the CDR3 is TGTGCCAGTAGTCCCTACGGTGTGGACACTGAAGCTTTCTTT. It encodes CASSPYGVDTEAFF.

The J gene is TRBJ2-3, the V gene TRBV5-1; a possible D gene is TRBD1 (5 bases). Germline loops: CDR1 SGHRS, CDR2 YFSETQ. V gave up 4 bases and J gave up 0 bases, with 12 bases separating them. The CDR3 totals 15 residues. CDR3 loop: CASSPRTTSTDTQYF. The CDR3 nucleotides are TGCGCCAGCAGCCCACGGACAACTAGCACAGATACGCAGTATTTT. Using reference TRBV5-1 and TRBJ2-3 for the parts outside the CDR3, the full variable domain is KAGVTQTPRYLIKTRGQQVTLSCSPISGHRSVSWYQQTPGQGLQFLFEYFSETQRNKGNFPGRFSGRQFSNSRSEMNVSTLELGDSALYLCASSPRTTSTDTQYFGPGTRLTVL.

This clonotype appeared a few times. The chain has TRBV28 and TRBJ1-2, with D tentatively TRBD1 (5 bases). V lost 5 bases, J lost 5 bases, and 15 bases lay in between. The CDR3 covers 14 residues. The germline V gene has CDR1 MDHEN and CDR2 SYDVKM. The CDR3 protein is CASSMRQGMYGYTF. CDR3 in DNA: TGTGCCAGCAGTATGAGGCAGGGAATGTATGGCTACACCTTC.

V is TRBV5-1 and J is TRBJ2-5; maybe TRBD2 (6 bases). The CDR3 loop spans 14 amino acids. CDR1 and CDR2 (germline): SGHRS, YFSETQ. The V and J ends lost 4 bases and 6 bases respectively, with 16 bases between them. The CDR3 is CASSVGPGGKTQYF. CDR3 DNA: TGCGCCAGCAGCGTGGGGCCAGGAGGGAAGACCCAGTACTTC.

This clonotype was seen more than once but under ten times. This chain connects TRBV28 to TRBJ1-1, with D unclear. The ends were cut back, 3 bases at V and 4 bases at J, with 18 bases in the middle. This CDR3 region has 16 residues. Germline-derived CDR1 and CDR2 are MDHEN and SYDVKM. The CDR3 spells CASSFPFGSRSTEAFF. Written as DNA, the CDR3 is TGTGCCAGCAGTTTCCCCTTCGGCAGTCGGTCCACTGAAGCTTTCTTT.

The rearrangement links TRBV6-1 to TRBJ2-7; maybe TRBD1 (5 bases). This CDR3 is built from 17 residues. V lost 0 bases to trimming and J lost 3 bases, with 18 bases between them. Per germline, CDR1 MNHNS and CDR2 SASEGT. DNA for the CDR3: TGTGCCAGCAGTGAAGCAGACAGCCGTGGTATCGTCTACGAGCAGTACTTC. Protein product: CASSEADSRGIVYEQYF.

This clonotype was counted a few times. The genes are TRBV30 and TRBJ2-1, with TRBD2 matching over 8 bases. V lost 2 bases, J lost 4 bases, and 4 bases stayed unmatched. This CDR3 contains 14 residues. Looked up from germline, CDR1 is GTSNPN and CDR2 is SVGIG (reference sequence). In DNA, the CDR3 is TGTGCCTGGAGTCGCGGGGGGACGTACAATGAGCAGTTCTTC. It translates to CAWSRGGTYNEQFF.

This clonotype has just a few counts. The chain is built from TRBV27 and TRBJ2-1; 11 bases map to TRBD1. V lost 5 bases to trimming and J lost 8 bases; unmatched junction nucleotides: 8. Germline assignment: CDR1 MNHEY and CDR2 SMNVEV (reference sequence). The CDR3 is 15 amino acids. The CDR3 bases are TGTGCCAGCAGTGCCGGGACAGGGGGGCTTGATGAGCAGTTCTTC. As protein: CASSAGTGGLDEQFF.

The V and J genes are TRBV7-3 and TRBJ1-6; no clear D. This CDR3 region has 13 residues. The germline V gene encodes CDR1 SGHTA and CDR2 FQGTGA. V was trimmed by 5 bases and J by 9 bases, leaving 11 bases between them. The CDR3 here is CASSPGPGSPLHF. As DNA, the CDR3 is TGTGCCAGCAGCCCAGGACCCGGTTCACCCCTCCACTTT.

The V gene is TRBV7-2, the J gene TRBJ2-1, with no clear D. The CDR3 contains 14 residues. Germline V lookup: CDR1 SGHTA, CDR2 FQGNSA. Deletions cut 7 bases from V and 6 bases from J, with 16 bases between. CDR3 bases: TGTGCCAGCAAATCTGTAGGCGCGGTCAATGAGCAGTTCTTC. The encoded protein is CASKSVGAVNEQFF.

The J gene is TRBJ2-4, the V gene TRBV12-3 or TRBV12-4; tentatively, D is TRBD1 or TRBD2 (6 bases each). Deletions cut 1 base from V and 6 bases from J, with 13 bases between. The CDR3 has 15 residues. The chain's CDR3 is CASSLEQGLPNIQYF. The CDR3 nucleotides read TGTGCCAGCAGTTTAGAACAGGGACTTCCAAACATTCAGTACTTC.

The DNA of the CDR3 is TGTGCCAGCAGGTCAGGGAGAGAGACCCAGTACTTC. Its protein is CASRSGRETQYF. J is TRBJ2-5 and V is TRBV6-6; D possibly matches TRBD1 or TRBD2 (5 bases each). Germline-derived CDR1 and CDR2 are MNHNY and SVGAGI (reference sequence). With 6 bases removed from V and 4 bases from J, the gap between germline ends came to 9 bases. The length of the CDR3 is 12 residues.

The table lists this clonotype with a few counts. V and J are TRBV15 and TRBJ2-7; D is unresolved. Per germline, CDR1 LNHNV and CDR2 YYDKDF (reference sequence). With 5 bases removed from V and 0 bases from J, the gap between germline ends came to 11 bases. The CDR3 consists of 14 residues. As DNA, the CDR3 is TGTGCCACCAGCCACTCCCGGACCTCCTACGAGCAGTACGTC. It encodes CATSHSRTSYEQYV.

This sequence joins TRBV20-1 and TRBJ2-1; D gene unclear. Germline V gene data show CDR1 as DFQATT and CDR2 as SNEGSKA (reference sequence). The CDR3 covers 13 residues. V was trimmed by 0 bases and J by 7 bases, leaving 10 bases between them. CDR3 sequence reads: CSARDRQLNEQFF. The CDR3 DNA follows: TGCAGTGCTAGAGATCGCCAGCTAAATGAGCAGTTCTTC.

This chain uses TRBV5-4 with TRBJ1-5; no reliable D call. Germline CDR1 is SGHNT and CDR2 is YYREEE (reference sequence). The CDR3 has 12 residues. V shed 0 bases and J shed 5 bases, with 3 bases lying between them. CDR3 nucleotides: TGTGCCAGCAGCTTGGACCATCAGCCCCAGCATTTT. This codes for CASSLDHQPQHF.

This clonotype was observed a few times. The chain links TRBV12-3 or TRBV12-4 to TRBJ1-5; D remains ambiguous. This CDR3 has 13 amino acids. Trimming removed 5 bases from V and 2 bases from J, with 7 bases in between. The CDR3 reads CASSTQRNQPQHF. CDR3 nucleotide sequence: TGTGCCAGCAGTACCCAGCGCAATCAGCCCCAGCATTTT.

This chain uses TRBV5-6 with TRBJ2-5; 9 bases agree with TRBD1. This CDR3 spans 16 amino acids. Unmatched junction bases numbered 8, after V lost 1 base and J lost 4 bases. Germline V gene data show CDR1 as SGHDT and CDR2 as YYEEEE. The CDR3 DNA follows: TGTGCCAGCAGCTTGCCGGGACAGGGATTGGGAGAGACCCAGTACTTC. Protein product: CASSLPGQGLGETQYF. The full variable domain, its missing parts supplied by reference TRBV5-6 and TRBJ2-5, is DAGVTQSPTHLIKTRGQQVTLRCSPKSGHDTVSWYQQALGQGPQFIFQYYEEEERQRGNFPDRFSGHQFPNYSSELNVNALLLGDSALYLCASSLPGQGLGETQYFGPGTRLLVL.

V gene TRBV9 combines with J gene TRBJ2-3, with 15 bases fitting TRBD2. Looked up from germline, CDR1 is SGDLS and CDR2 is YYNGEE. The CDR3 is 18 amino acids. V lost 3 bases to trimming and J lost 2 bases; unmatched junction nucleotides: 7. CDR3 protein: CASSAPGLAGGTTDTQYF. The CDR3 DNA reads as TGTGCCAGCAGCGCACCGGGACTAGCGGGGGGCACCACAGATACGCAGTATTTT.

This clonotype was detected once. The chain combines TRBV10-3 with TRBJ2-1; 11 bases are a match to TRBD2. The CDR3 has 14 residues. Germline-derived CDR1 and CDR2 are ENHRY and SYGVKD. Losses at the gene ends were 3 bases for V and 6 bases for J; bases not matched to a gene: 1. In DNA, the CDR3 is TGTGCCATCAGTGAACTAGCGGGGGTCAATGAGCAGTTCTTC. Translated: CAISELAGVNEQFF.

The chain combines TRBV9 with TRBJ2-3, with TRBD1 matching 10 bases. The ends lost 3 bases at V and 2 bases at J; junction bases unmatched: 6. The CDR3 is made up of 16 amino acids. Looked up from germline, CDR1 is SGDLS and CDR2 is YYNGEE. The CDR3 sequence: CASSGDRGMDTDTQYF. DNA for the CDR3: TGTGCCAGCAGCGGGGACAGGGGAATGGACACAGATACGCAGTATTTT. The full variable domain, completed using reference TRBV9 and TRBJ2-3, is DSGVTQTPKHLITATGQRVTLRCSPRSGDLSVYWYQQSLDQGLQFLIQYYNGEERAKGNILERFSAQQFPDLHSELNLSSLELGDSALYFCASSGDRGMDTDTQYFGPGTRLTVL.

This chain connects TRBV4-2 to TRBJ1-3; TRBD1 aligns across 7 bases. Trimming removed 0 bases from V and 8 bases from J; junction bases left unmatched: 7. Per the germline V gene, CDR1 is LGHNA and CDR2 is YNFKEQ. This CDR3 region has 15 residues. The CDR3 region is CASSQDRQGPDTIYF. CDR3 DNA: TGTGCCAGCAGCCAAGACCGACAGGGACCGGACACCATATATTTT.

This clonotype was recorded a few times. The chain joins TRBV24-1 to TRBJ2-3; unclear D gene. From germline, CDR1 is KGHDR and CDR2 SFDVKD. There are 14 residues in the CDR3. Trimming cost V 3 bases and J 2 bases, with 8 bases left between them. DNA for the CDR3: TGTGCCACCAGTGATCGGGCCTTCACAGATACGCAGTATTTT. Protein sequence: CATSDRAFTDTQYF.

The rearrangement joins TRBV28 to TRBJ2-1; D is undetermined. CDR3 size: 13 residues. The germline V gene encodes CDR1 MDHEN and CDR2 SYDVKM. The V end was cut by 2 bases, the J end by 6 bases, with 8 bases between. The CDR3, as DNA: TGTGCCAGCAGTTTACCTGGACGCAATGAGCAGTTCTTC. Protein sequence: CASSLPGRNEQFF.

This clonotype has a handful of counts. The chain recombines TRBV4-3 with TRBJ2-2; no clear D. With 5 bases removed from V and 7 bases from J, the gap between germline ends came to 14 bases. The germline CDR1 and CDR2 sequences are LGHNA and YSLEER. The CDR3 is 14 residues long. The CDR3 DNA reads as TGCGCCAGCAGCTCACGACCCCGCGGCGGGGAGCTGTTTTTT. Translated, it gives CASSSRPRGGELFF.

This clonotype has only a few counts. The chain combines TRBV10-1 with TRBJ2-3; no reliable D call. V was clipped by 3 bases and J by 4 bases, with 11 bases between them. CDR3 size: 14 residues. Germline-derived CDR1 and CDR2 are WNHNN and SYGVQD (reference sequence). CDR3 nucleotides: TGCGCCAGCAGTGATCTAGGAACAGCAGATACGCAGTATTTT. Translated, it gives CASSDLGTADTQYF.

The rearrangement uses TRBV4-3 and TRBJ2-3; D unresolved. Germline lookup yields CDR1 LGHNA and CDR2 YSLEER. The V end lost 0 bases, the J end lost 9 bases, and 13 bases lay between the germline ends. CDR3 size: 14 residues. The CDR3 is CASSQEGRGETQYF. The CDR3 DNA sequence: TGCGCCAGCAGCCAAGAGGGTCGTGGTGAGACGCAGTATTTT.

This clonotype has at least ten counts. The V and J genes are TRBV11-2 and TRBJ2-5; D possibly corresponds to TRBD2 (7 bases). The V and J ends lost 5 bases and 3 bases respectively, with 19 bases between them. The CDR3 has 16 amino acids. Germline V gene lookup returns CDR1 SGHAT and CDR2 FQNNGV. Here the CDR3 reads CASSLPIGGQKETQYF. The CDR3 DNA is TGTGCCAGCAGCCTGCCGATCGGGGGGCAAAAAGAGACCCAGTACTTC.

The chain employs TRBV9 and TRBJ1-1; 10 bases fit TRBD1. CDR1 and CDR2 (germline): SGDLS, YYNGEE. V lost 3 bases to trimming and J lost 6 bases; unmatched junction nucleotides: 5. The CDR3 is made up of 14 amino acids. CDR3 amino acids: CASSATTGGPEAFF. The CDR3 nucleotides are TGTGCCAGCAGCGCTACGACAGGGGGCCCTGAAGCTTTCTTT.

This clonotype has just a few counts. This rearrangement joins TRBV9 to TRBJ1-1; D unclear. The ends were cut back, 0 bases at V and 3 bases at J, with 9 bases in the middle. There are 14 residues in the CDR3. Germline CDR1 and CDR2: SGDLS and YYNGEE. CDR3 in amino acids: CASSVAPIDTEAFF. CDR3 in DNA: TGTGCCAGCAGCGTAGCCCCCATCGACACTGAAGCTTTCTTT.

The CDR3 nucleotides are TGTGCCAGCAGTTTCTCCGGGACAGGGGGCTACGAGCAGTACTTC. It yields the protein CASSFSGTGGYEQYF. The chain employs TRBV27 and TRBJ2-7, with 11 bases identical to TRBD1. V dropped 3 bases and J dropped 3; count of bases not matched to a gene: 4. The germline CDR1 and CDR2 sequences are MNHEY and SMNVEV (reference sequence). The CDR3 sequence is 15 residues long.